These 16 T cell receptor beta chains were sequenced from one sample in a study of cytomegalovirus exposure and HLA in healthy donors. The PCR was carried out with 60 Vbeta primers and 13 Jbeta primers. Using immunoSEQ multiplex PCR, the repertoire was profiled, and TCRdb retains in-frame clones only, with some absent. The table includes under 200,000 clones, around 79% detected once. Sequences were obtained from PBMCs. The receptors originated from a male donor in good health and CMV-seropositive.

This clone was observed a handful of times. The rearrangement joins TRBV19 to TRBJ2-3; 10 nucleotides align to TRBD2. CDR1 and CDR2 (germline): LNHDA, SQIVND (reference sequence). The CDR3 contains 18 residues. With V trimmed by 3 bases and J by 0 bases, 9 bases remained unmatched. The CDR3 here is CASSIAVAGGPSTDTQYF. CDR3 bases: TGTGCCAGTAGTATTGCCGTAGCGGGGGGCCCGAGCACAGATACGCAGTATTTT.

This sequence joins TRBV18 and TRBJ1-5; 8 nucleotides agree with TRBD1. The V segment lost 3 bases and the J segment 2 bases; nucleotides outside the gene matches: 9. CDR3 length: 17 residues. Germline V CDR1 and CDR2: KGHSH, LQKENI. CDR3 coding DNA: TGTGCCAGCTCACCCATGTCAGCGGACAGGGGCAATCAGCCCCAGCATTTT. Protein: CASSPMSADRGNQPQHF.

The J gene is TRBJ2-7, the V gene TRBV4-1, with 9 bases fitting TRBD2. Germline loops: CDR1 MGHRA, CDR2 YSYEKL. The length of the CDR3 is 15 residues. With V trimmed by 1 base and J by 2 bases, 3 bases remained unmatched. The CDR3 reads CASSQATSGTYEQYF. CDR3 DNA sequence: TGCGCCAGCAGCCAAGCGACTAGCGGAACCTACGAGCAGTACTTC.

The chain links TRBV4-2 to TRBJ2-7; perhaps TRBD2 as D (6 bases). The V and J ends lost 1 base and 5 bases respectively, with 18 bases between them. In germline, CDR1 is LGHNA, CDR2 YNFKEQ. The length of the CDR3 is 16 residues. CDR3 bases: TGTGCCAGCAGCCAAGGAGCCTTGGGACTCTGGAACGAGCAGTACTTC. It codes for CASSQGALGLWNEQYF.

This chain joins TRBV7-8 and TRBJ1-1; D is unresolved. Germline-derived CDR1 and CDR2 are SGHVS and FQNEAQ. Trimming removed 2 bases at V and 1 base at J, with 5 bases between. The CDR3 spans 13 residues. Here the CDR3 DNA reads TGTGCCAGCAGCTTACAGGAGAACACTGAAGCTTTCTTT. Translation: CASSLQENTEAFF.

The table lists this clone with a few counts. The gene calls are TRBV6-6 and TRBJ2-5; a weak D match, TRBD1 (6 bases). This CDR3 spans 12 amino acids. CDR1 and CDR2 (germline): MNHNY, SVGAGI (reference sequence). The V end was cut by 5 bases, the J end by 2 bases, with 6 bases between. The CDR3 DNA sequence: TGTGCCAGCAGTGGACAGCAAGAGACCCAGTACTTC. It is translated as CASSGQQETQYF.

The genes are TRBV4-1 and TRBJ1-6; perhaps TRBD1 as D (6 bases). Trimming pared 4 bases from V and 7 bases from J, leaving 11 bases between. In germline, CDR1 is MGHRA, CDR2 YSYEKL. This CDR3 is 14 amino acids long. The CDR3 DNA reads as TGCGCCAGCAGCCGGTACAGGGTGAATTCACCCCTCCACTTT. Protein sequence: CASSRYRVNSPLHF.

V gene TRBV7-9 combines with J gene TRBJ2-2, with D possibly matching TRBD1 (5 bases). V lost 11 bases, J lost 2 bases, and 15 bases lay in between. The length of the CDR3 is 14 residues. CDR1 is SEHNR and CDR2 is FQNEAQ in the germline V gene (reference sequence). CDR3 sequence: CAHGPGINTGELFF. CDR3 nucleotide sequence: TGTGCCCACGGTCCAGGGATTAACACCGGGGAGCTGTTTTTT.

The chain combines TRBV5-6 with TRBJ2-3; D gene unclear. Germline V gene sequence: CDR1 SGHDT, CDR2 YYEEEE. The CDR3 consists of 14 residues. Trimming left V 2 bases short and J 6 bases short, with 13 bases between. The CDR3 DNA follows: TGTGCCAGCAGCTTAATACCCAGCAGGGATACGCAGTATTTT. This encodes CASSLIPSRDTQYF.

The chain uses TRBV6-5 and TRBJ2-7, with TRBD1 as a possible D gene (6 bases). CDR1 MNHEY and CDR2 SVGAGI come from the germline V gene. The CDR3 runs to 14 residues. The V end lost 8 bases, the J end lost 6 bases, and 20 bases lay between the germline ends. The CDR3 region has the DNA TGTGCCAGCCGGATCGACAGGTCTGGAGGCGAGCAGTACTTC. This codes for CASRIDRSGGEQYF.

This chain connects TRBV29-1 to TRBJ2-1, with 9 nucleotides matching TRBD1. V was clipped by 6 bases and J by 5 bases; unmatched bases: 5. Looked up from germline, CDR1 is SQVTM and CDR2 is ANQGSEA. CDR3 length: 13 amino acids. The CDR3 here is CSVGTGQNNEQFF. CDR3 DNA sequence: TGCAGCGTCGGGACAGGGCAAAACAATGAGCAGTTCTTC.

The chain couples TRBV2 to TRBJ2-1; 10 positions agree with TRBD2. Unmatched junction bases numbered 6, after V lost 5 bases and J lost 5 bases. CDR3 length: 15 amino acids. CDR1 SNHLY and CDR2 FYNNEI come from the germline V gene. The CDR3: CASSFELAGDNEQFF. In DNA form, the CDR3 reads TGTGCCAGCAGTTTTGAGCTAGCGGGAGACAATGAGCAGTTCTTC. The whole variable domain, remainder taken from reference TRBV2 and TRBJ2-1, is EPEVTQTPSHQVTQMGQEVILRCVPISNHLYFYWYRQILGQKVEFLVSFYNNEISEKSEIFDDQFSVERPDGSNFTLKIRSTKLEDSAMYFCASSFELAGDNEQFFGPGTRLTVL.

V is TRBV19 and J is TRBJ2-7; TRBD1 agrees at 7 bases. Germline trimming cut 5 bases from V and 6 bases from J; bases unmatched to any gene: 10. The CDR3 sequence is 14 residues long. Germline V gene lookup returns CDR1 LNHDA and CDR2 SQIVND (reference sequence). The CDR3 sequence is CASSPDRERFEQYF. In DNA form, the CDR3 reads TGTGCCAGTAGTCCCGACAGGGAGCGTTTCGAGCAGTACTTC.

The chain is built from TRBV18 and TRBJ2-7; 11 positions agree with TRBD1. Germline V gene data show CDR1 as KGHSH and CDR2 as LQKENI. This CDR3 is 14 amino acids long. The trim removed 3 bases at V and 6 bases at J, leaving 4 bases unmatched. The CDR3 loop is CASSPGQGVGEQYF. The DNA of the CDR3 is TGTGCCAGCTCACCGGGACAGGGGGTTGGCGAGCAGTACTTC.

The chain is built from TRBV29-1 and TRBJ2-1, with D unclear. Germline CDR1 reads SQVTM; CDR2 reads ANQGSEA. CDR3 size: 14 residues. V shed 7 bases and J shed 6 bases, with 19 bases lying between them. The CDR3 reads CSAAPAANFNEQFF. CDR3 DNA: TGCAGCGCCGCCCCCGCGGCCAATTTCAATGAGCAGTTCTTC.

V gene TRBV6-5 combines with J gene TRBJ1-1; D gene unclear. CDR3 size: 14 residues. Trimming left V 0 bases short and J 6 bases short, with 11 bases between. CDR1 MNHEY and CDR2 SVGAGI come from the germline V gene. CDR3 nucleotides: TGTGCCAGCAGTTACTCGATAGCGACGGCTGAAGCTTTCTTT. Translation: CASSYSIATAEAFF.